The sequence of this T cell receptor (beta chain) was determined in a study of blood T cell repertoires in COVID-19. From germline, CDR1 is MNHEY and CDR2 SMNVEV (reference sequence). The CDR3 consists of 13 residues. Assay used: immunoSEQ multiplex PCR; TCRdb lists only in-frame clones, some missing. The sample has fewer than 65,000 clones; approximately 80% are singletons. Of note for this clone: Sequence at one end of the junction differs from germline and may be a read error.

The sample was peripheral blood. The TCR sequence derives from a man younger than 45 with COVID-19, enrolled during active disease. V usage is TRBV27 and J usage is TRBJ1-2; 7 nucleotides agree with TRBD1. The CDR3 DNA reads TGTGCCAGCAGTATATCCGGGACAGATGGCTACACCTTC. Its protein is CASSISGTDGYTF.